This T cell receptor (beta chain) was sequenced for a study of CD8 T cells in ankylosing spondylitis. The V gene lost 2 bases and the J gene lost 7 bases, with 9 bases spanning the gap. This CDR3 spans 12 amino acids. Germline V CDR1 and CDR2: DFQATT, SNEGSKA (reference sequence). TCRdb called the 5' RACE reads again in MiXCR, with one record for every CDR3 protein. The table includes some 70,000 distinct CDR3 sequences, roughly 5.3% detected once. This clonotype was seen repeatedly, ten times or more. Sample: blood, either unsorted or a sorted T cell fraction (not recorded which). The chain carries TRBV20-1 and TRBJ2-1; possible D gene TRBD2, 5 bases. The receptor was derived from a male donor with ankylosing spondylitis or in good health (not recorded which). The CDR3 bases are TGCAGTGCTAGACGCGGGTCTAATGAGCAGTTCTTC. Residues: CSARRGSNEQFF.